The 3 T cell receptor beta chains presented below share a single source sample, sequenced in a study of blood T cells in healthy people across ages. Then a second PCR, running roughly 7 to 11 cycles, was carried out with a sample-barcoded 5' primer and a J-beta primer mix. TCRdb used MiXCR to reprocess the 5' RACE reads, holding one entry per CDR3 protein. Of hundreds of thousands of distinct CDR3 sequences listed, over 20% are singletons. The specimen sequenced was blood. The origin of the receptors is a man between 65 and 85 years old in good health.

This clonotype has only a few counts. This sequence joins TRBV20-1 and TRBJ2-5; D may be TRBD1 (6 bases). Germline lookup yields CDR1 DFQATT and CDR2 SNEGSKA (reference sequence). V lost 4 bases and J lost 3, with 9 bases in between. The CDR3 has 12 residues. This CDR3 reads CSAKTGKETQYF. The CDR3 region has the DNA TGCAGTGCTAAGACAGGAAAAGAGACCCAGTACTTC.

CDR3 DNA sequence: TGCGCCAGCAGCTTAGCGGGAGCTGCGGCCACCGGGGAGCTGTTTTTT. Translation: CASSLAGAAATGELFF. The rearrangement links TRBV5-1 to TRBJ2-2, with TRBD2 matching over 8 bases. CDR3 length equals 16 residues. Germline-derived CDR1 and CDR2 are SGHRS and YFSETQ. Losses at the gene ends were 2 bases for V and 4 bases for J; bases not matched to a gene: 7. The complete variable domain, with remaining parts taken from reference TRBV5-1 and TRBJ2-2, reads KAGVTQTPRYLIKTRGQQVTLSCSPISGHRSVSWYQQTPGQGLQFLFEYFSETQRNKGNFPGRFSGRQFSNSRSEMNVSTLELGDSALYLCASSLAGAAATGELFFGEGSRLTVL.

This clonotype occurred a few times. The J gene is TRBJ1-4, the V gene TRBV27; D is unresolved. The length of the CDR3 is 16 residues. With 5 bases removed from V and 6 bases from J, the gap between germline ends came to 19 bases. The germline V gene has CDR1 MNHEY and CDR2 SMNVEV (reference sequence). CDR3 nucleotide sequence: TGTGCCAGCAGTCCCCTTAAGGGCCCCCTTGATGAAAAACTGTTTTTT. Translating it yields CASSPLKGPLDEKLFF.